The 10 T cell receptor beta chains below all came from one sample that was sequenced in a study of shared clonotypes between healthy human individuals. TCRdb's copy holds only in-frame clones and misses some; the assay was immunoSEQ multiplex PCR. The profile shows roughly 660,000 clones, less than 95% of them singletons. Material: memory CD8+ T cells from PBMCs. Subset denoted: CD45RO+ cells pooled with CCR7-negative TemRA cells. The receptors shown here come from a man between 18 and 29 years old in good health. Some clones in this sample may be carry-over from other donors' samples.

The chain recombines TRBV4-1 with TRBJ1-2; possible D gene TRBD1, 6 bases. This CDR3 is built from 13 residues. Germline loops: CDR1 MGHRA, CDR2 YSYEKL. Deletions cut 3 bases from V and 8 bases from J, with 13 bases between. Here the CDR3 reads CASSQGAALGYTF. The DNA of the CDR3 is TGCGCCAGCAGCCAGGGGGCCGCGTTGGGCTACACCTTC.

This chain uses TRBV29-1 with TRBJ2-7; D is perhaps TRBD2 (6 bases). The CDR3 totals 10 residues. Trimming pared 6 bases from V and 6 bases from J, leaving 9 bases between. CDR1 and CDR2 from the germline V gene are SQVTM and ANQGSEA. The CDR3 DNA follows: TGCAGCGTACTCGGGGGCGAGCAGTACTTC. Translation gives CSVLGGEQYF.

The chain has TRBV30 and TRBJ2-3; 12 positions match TRBD2. This CDR3 region has 16 residues. Trimming removed 1 base from V and 0 bases from J; junction bases left unmatched: 2. CDR1 is GTSNPN, CDR2 SVGIG, per germline (reference sequence). CDR3 loop: CAWSAGTSGSTDTQYF. The CDR3, as DNA: TGTGCCTGGAGTGCAGGGACTAGCGGGAGCACAGATACGCAGTATTTT. Drawing the rest from reference TRBV30 and TRBJ2-3, the complete variable domain is SQTIHQWPATLVQPVGSPLSLECTVEGTSNPNLYWYRQAAGRGLQLLFYSVGIGQISSEVPQNLSASRPQDRQFILSSKKLLLSDSGFYLCAWSAGTSGSTDTQYFGPGTRLTVL.

The V call is TRBV5-4, the J call TRBJ2-7; 9 bases map to TRBD1. Unmatched junction bases numbered 6, after V lost 4 bases and J lost 4 bases. Germline V gene lookup returns CDR1 SGHNT and CDR2 YYREEE (reference sequence). This CDR3 is built from 14 residues. The CDR3 DNA follows: TGTGCCAGCAGCGAGACAGGGGGAGGATACGAGCAGTACTTC. This encodes CASSETGGGYEQYF.

V is TRBV4-1 and J is TRBJ2-4, with a tentative D call TRBD1 (7 bases). Looked up from germline, CDR1 is MGHRA and CDR2 is YSYEKL. This CDR3 comprises 19 residues. Deletions cut 2 bases from V and 0 bases from J, with 20 bases between. CDR3 sequence (DNA): TGCGCCAGCAGCCAAACACAGGGGCTAGCGATAGGAGCCAAAAACATTCAGTACTTC. It encodes CASSQTQGLAIGAKNIQYF.

The DNA of the CDR3 is TGTGCCAGCAGTTTACTACAGGGGGCCTACGAGCAGTACTTC. Its protein is CASSLLQGAYEQYF. The chain recombines TRBV6-5 with TRBJ2-7; TRBD1 matches at 8 bases. This CDR3 has 14 residues. Germline lookup yields CDR1 MNHEY and CDR2 SVGAGI. The junction had 4 bases not matched to a gene; V was cut back by 4 bases and J by 2 bases.

Concerning this clone: This could be a read error, since a much larger clone is one nucleotide away. Other DNA sequences of this sample code for an identical CDR3. V gene TRBV9 combines with J gene TRBJ2-4; the D is unclear. The length of the CDR3 is 13 residues. V lost 0 bases to trimming and J lost 1 base, with 2 bases between them. Germline lookup yields CDR1 SGDLS and CDR2 YYNGEE. CDR3 in amino acids: CASSVGAKNIQYF. CDR3 coding DNA: TGTGCCAGCAGCGTAGGGGCCAAAAACATTCAGTACTTC.

V is TRBV25-1 and J is TRBJ2-5, with unresolved D. Trimming took 1 base from V and 5 from J, leaving 14 bases between them. This CDR3 comprises 15 residues. Germline CDR1 is MGHDK and CDR2 is SYGVNS. The CDR3 nucleotides read TGTGCCAGCAGTGAATCTCGTAGTATTGAGGAGACCCAGTACTTC. Translated, it gives CASSESRSIEETQYF. Together with reference TRBV25-1 and TRBJ2-5, the CDR3 gives the full variable domain: EADIYQTPRYLVIGTGKKITLECSQTMGHDKMYWYQQDPGMELHLIHYSYGVNSTEKGDLSSESTVSRIRTEHFPLTLESARPSHTSQYLCASSESRSIEETQYFGPGTRLLVL.

This sequence joins TRBV6-5 and TRBJ2-1; tentative D call: TRBD2 (5 bases). Germline lookup yields CDR1 MNHEY and CDR2 SVGAGI. CDR3 length: 14 amino acids. Trimming took off 2 bases at V and 4 bases at J, with 9 bases between the two ends. In nucleotides, the CDR3 is TGTGCCAGCAGTTACGAGGGCGAGTACAATGAGCAGTTCTTC. Protein: CASSYEGEYNEQFF.

V is TRBV6-6 and J is TRBJ2-7, with TRBD2 matching 8 bases. The CDR3 length is 14 residues. Germline CDR1 MNHNY, CDR2 SVGAGI (reference sequence). The V segment lost 8 bases and the J segment 2 bases; nucleotides outside the gene matches: 8. This CDR3 is CASSFAGGAYEQYF. The CDR3 DNA follows: TGTGCCAGCTCGTTCGCGGGAGGAGCCTACGAGCAGTACTTC.